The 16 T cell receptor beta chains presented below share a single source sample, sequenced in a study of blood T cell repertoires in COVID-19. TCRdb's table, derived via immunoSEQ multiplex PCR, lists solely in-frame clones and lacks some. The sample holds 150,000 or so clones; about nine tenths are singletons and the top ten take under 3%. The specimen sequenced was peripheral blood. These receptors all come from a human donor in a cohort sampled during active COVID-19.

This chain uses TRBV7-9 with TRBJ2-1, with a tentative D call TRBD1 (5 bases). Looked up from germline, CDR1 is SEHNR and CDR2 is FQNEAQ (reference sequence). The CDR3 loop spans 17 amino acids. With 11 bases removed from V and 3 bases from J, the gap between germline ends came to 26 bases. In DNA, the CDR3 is TGTGCCGTCAATGGCGGTGAGACAGCCTCCGACTACAATGAGCAGTTCTTC. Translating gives CAVNGGETASDYNEQFF.

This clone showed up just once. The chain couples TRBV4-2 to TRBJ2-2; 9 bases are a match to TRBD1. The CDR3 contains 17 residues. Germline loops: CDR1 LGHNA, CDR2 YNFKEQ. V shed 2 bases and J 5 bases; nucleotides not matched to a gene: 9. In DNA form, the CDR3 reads TGTGCCAGCAGCCAACACCTTGACAGGGGGGAGACCGGGGAGCTGTTTTTT. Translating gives CASSQHLDRGETGELFF.

Written as DNA, the CDR3 is TGTGCCAGCAGCGTAGGAGAACTACCCCGGTATCTAGATACGCAGTATTTT. Translation gives CASSVGELPRYLDTQYF. The rearrangement links TRBV9 to TRBJ2-3; D not certain. The CDR3 has 17 residues. From germline, CDR1 is SGDLS and CDR2 YYNGEE. Trimming left V 0 bases short and J 5 bases short, with 19 bases between.

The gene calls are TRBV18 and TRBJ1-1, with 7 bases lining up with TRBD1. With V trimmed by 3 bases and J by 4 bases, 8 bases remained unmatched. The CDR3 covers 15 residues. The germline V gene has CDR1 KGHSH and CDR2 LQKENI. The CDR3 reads CASSPPQGLSTEAFF. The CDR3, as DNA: TGTGCCAGCTCACCCCCACAGGGGCTGAGCACTGAAGCTTTCTTT.

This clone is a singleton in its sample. In DNA, the CDR3 is TGTGCCAGCAGTCGGGAGTCCCACGAGCAGTACTTC. The encoded protein is CASSRESHEQYF. The chain couples TRBV28 to TRBJ2-7; D is perhaps TRBD2 (6 bases). This CDR3 is 12 amino acids long. Germline V gene lookup returns CDR1 MDHEN and CDR2 SYDVKM. The V and J ends lost 5 bases and 5 bases respectively, with 10 bases between them. The full variable domain, its missing parts supplied by reference TRBV28 and TRBJ2-7, is DVKVTQSSRYLVKRTGEKVFLECVQDMDHENMFWYRQDPGLGLRLIYFSYDVKMKEKGDIPEGYSVSREKKERFSLILESASTNQTSMYLCASSRESHEQYFGPGTRLTVT.

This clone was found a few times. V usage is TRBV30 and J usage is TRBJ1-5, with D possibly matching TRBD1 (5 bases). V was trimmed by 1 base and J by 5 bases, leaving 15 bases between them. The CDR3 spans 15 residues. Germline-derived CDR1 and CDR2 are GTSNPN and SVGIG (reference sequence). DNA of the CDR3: TGTGCCTGGAGTGCACCGATCGGGGGTGATCAGCCCCAGCATTTT. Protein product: CAWSAPIGGDQPQHF. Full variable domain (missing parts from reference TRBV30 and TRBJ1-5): SQTIHQWPATLVQPVGSPLSLECTVEGTSNPNLYWYRQAAGRGLQLLFYSVGIGQISSEVPQNLSASRPQDRQFILSSKKLLLSDSGFYLCAWSAPIGGDQPQHFGDGTRLSIL.

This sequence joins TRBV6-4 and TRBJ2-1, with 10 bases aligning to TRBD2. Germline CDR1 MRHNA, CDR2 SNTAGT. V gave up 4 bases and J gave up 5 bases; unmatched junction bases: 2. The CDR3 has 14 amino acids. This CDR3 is CASSVGLADNEQFF. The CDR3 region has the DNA TGTGCCAGCAGTGTCGGACTAGCGGACAATGAGCAGTTCTTC.

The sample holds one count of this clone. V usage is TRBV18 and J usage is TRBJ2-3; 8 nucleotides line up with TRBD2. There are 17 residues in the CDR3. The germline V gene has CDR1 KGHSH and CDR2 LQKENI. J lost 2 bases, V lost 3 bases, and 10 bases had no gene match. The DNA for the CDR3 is TGTGCCAGCTCACCTGTGACCACTAGCGGCCCCACAGATACGCAGTATTTT. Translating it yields CASSPVTTSGPTDTQYF. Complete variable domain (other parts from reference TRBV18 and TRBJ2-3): NAGVMQNPRHLVRRRGQEARLRCSPMKGHSHVYWYRQLPEEGLKFMVYLQKENIIDESGMPKERFSAEFPKEGPSILRIQQVVRGDSAAYFCASSPVTTSGPTDTQYFGPGTRLTVL.

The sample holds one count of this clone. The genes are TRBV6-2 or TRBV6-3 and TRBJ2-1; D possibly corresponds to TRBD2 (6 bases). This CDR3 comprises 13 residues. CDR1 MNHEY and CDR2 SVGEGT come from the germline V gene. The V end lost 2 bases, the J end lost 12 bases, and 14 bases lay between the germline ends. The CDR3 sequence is CASSYRGVIGQFF. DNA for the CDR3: TGTGCCAGCAGTTACCGCGGGGTTATCGGGCAGTTCTTC.

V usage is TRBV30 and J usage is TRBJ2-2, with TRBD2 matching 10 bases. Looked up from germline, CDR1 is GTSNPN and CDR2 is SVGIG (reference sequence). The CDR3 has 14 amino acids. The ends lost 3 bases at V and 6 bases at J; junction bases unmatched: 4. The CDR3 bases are TGTGCCTGGAGCCTAGCGGGAGTGGCCGGGGAGCTGTTTTTT. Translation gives CAWSLAGVAGELFF.

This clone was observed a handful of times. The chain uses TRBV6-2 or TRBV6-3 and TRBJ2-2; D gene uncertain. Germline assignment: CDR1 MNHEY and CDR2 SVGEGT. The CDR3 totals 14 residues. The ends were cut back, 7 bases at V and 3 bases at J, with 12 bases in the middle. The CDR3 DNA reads TGTGCCAGCATCCCCCGGGTCCACACCGGGGAGCTGTTTTTT. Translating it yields CASIPRVHTGELFF.

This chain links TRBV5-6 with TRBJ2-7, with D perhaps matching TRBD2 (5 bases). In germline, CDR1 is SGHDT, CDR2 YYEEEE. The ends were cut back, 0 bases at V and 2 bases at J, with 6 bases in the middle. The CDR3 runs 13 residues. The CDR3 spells CASSLASTYEQYF. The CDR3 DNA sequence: TGTGCCAGCAGCTTGGCTAGCACCTACGAGCAGTACTTC.

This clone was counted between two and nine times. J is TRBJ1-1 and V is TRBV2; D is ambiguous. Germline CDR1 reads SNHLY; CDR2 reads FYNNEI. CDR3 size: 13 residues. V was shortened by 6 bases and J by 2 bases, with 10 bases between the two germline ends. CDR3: CASREHQNTEAFF. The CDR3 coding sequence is TGTGCCAGCAGAGAACATCAAAACACTGAAGCTTTCTTT.

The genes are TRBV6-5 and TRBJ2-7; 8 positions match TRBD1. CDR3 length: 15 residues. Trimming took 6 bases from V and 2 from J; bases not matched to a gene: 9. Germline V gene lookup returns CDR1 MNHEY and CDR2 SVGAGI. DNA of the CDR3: TGTGCCAGCAGCTACCAACGACAGGGGCCCTACGAGCAGTACTTC. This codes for CASSYQRQGPYEQYF.

CDR3 sequence reads: CAWSEEGNQPQHF. Here the CDR3 DNA reads TGTGCCTGGAGTGAGGAGGGCAATCAGCCCCAGCATTTT. The chain is built from TRBV30 and TRBJ1-5, with D unresolved. V was cut by 1 base and J by 2 bases, with 6 bases left in between. The CDR3 sequence is 13 residues long. Germline V gene data show CDR1 as GTSNPN and CDR2 as SVGIG (reference sequence). The entire variable domain, with the rest obtained from reference TRBV30 and TRBJ1-5, is as follows: SQTIHQWPATLVQPVGSPLSLECTVEGTSNPNLYWYRQAAGRGLQLLFYSVGIGQISSEVPQNLSASRPQDRQFILSSKKLLLSDSGFYLCAWSEEGNQPQHFGDGTRLSIL.

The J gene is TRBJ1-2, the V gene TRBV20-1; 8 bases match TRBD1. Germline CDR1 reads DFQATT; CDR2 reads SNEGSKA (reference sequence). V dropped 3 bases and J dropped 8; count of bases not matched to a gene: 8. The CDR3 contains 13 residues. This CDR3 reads CSASGDRGRGYTF. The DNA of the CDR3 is TGCAGTGCTAGTGGTGACAGGGGAAGAGGCTACACCTTC.